What follows is one T cell receptor (beta chain) and its context. The record originates from a study of regulatory T cells in long-lasting Graves disease. Time point in this sample: persistent/refractory GD, antithyroid drugs over 5 years with positive TRAb. RNA from PBMCs was the source of the TCR library. The peripheral blood volume drawn was approximately 9 milliliters, and it was collected into EDTA tubes. Arm-PCR of CDR3 regions and iRepertoire HTBI primers were the basis on which TCR beta libraries were built. TCRdb re-analysed the multiplex PCR reads in MiXCR, keeping a single row per CDR3 protein. The sample includes a few hundred thousand distinct CDR3 sequences, roughly a fifth of them seen just once. The CDR3 totals 14 residues. Germline loops: CDR1 MNHEY, CDR2 SVGEGT. V shed 6 bases, J shed 4 bases, and the junction held 6 bases outside the gene matches.

This specimen consisted of peripheral blood mononuclear cells (PBMCs), obtained when the disease was refractory, from a patient treated with antithyroid drugs. This TCR was recovered from a female donor with Graves disease. V gene TRBV6-2 or TRBV6-3 combines with J gene TRBJ1-1, with 9 bases matching TRBD1. The CDR3 coding sequence is TGTGCCAGCAGAAACCGGGACAGGGCCACTGAAGCTTTCTTT. Protein product: CASRNRDRATEAFF.